The 20 T cell receptor beta chains presented below share a single source sample, sequenced in a study of blood T cell repertoires in COVID-19. Produced via immunoSEQ multiplex PCR; TCRdb's table is partial and in-frame only. The profile covers 250,000 to 300,000 clones, with roughly 90% appearing a single time and 3% taken by the ten largest. The sample taken for sequencing was peripheral blood. These receptors were obtained from a woman between 25 and 40 years old with active or convalescent COVID-19.

The J gene is TRBJ2-5, the V gene TRBV2, with D possibly being TRBD1 (6 bases). Trimming stripped 5 bases from V and 4 bases from J, with 17 bases between. This CDR3 is 15 amino acids long. Germline loops: CDR1 SNHLY, CDR2 FYNNEI. The CDR3 is CASSTNRQVSETQYF. The CDR3 DNA reads as TGTGCCAGCAGTACAAATCGACAGGTCTCAGAGACCCAGTACTTC.

This clone came up many times. The chain couples TRBV9 to TRBJ2-5; D unclear. V lost 3 bases, J lost 4 bases, and 13 bases lay in between. The CDR3 has 14 amino acids. Germline V CDR1 and CDR2: SGDLS, YYNGEE. CDR3 bases: TGTGCCAGCAGCGGCATGGGCAGCACAGAGACCCAGTACTTC. Its translation: CASSGMGSTETQYF.

The chain has TRBV29-1 and TRBJ2-2; 8 bases map to TRBD1. CDR1 and CDR2 from the germline V gene are SQVTM and ANQGSEA. The CDR3 contains 17 residues. V trimming: 6 bases; J trimming: 5 bases; junction bases outside the gene matches: 17. The CDR3 protein is CSVVSLTGEIETGELFF. The CDR3 region has the DNA TGCAGCGTCGTGTCCTTGACAGGGGAAATTGAGACCGGGGAGCTGTTTTTT.

J is TRBJ2-3 and V is TRBV7-9; D is unresolved. The V gene lost 1 base and the J gene lost 6 bases, with 11 bases spanning the gap. Germline CDR1 and CDR2: SEHNR and FQNEAQ (reference sequence). There are 14 residues in the CDR3. The CDR3 sequence is CASSLVSGWDTQYF. In DNA form, the CDR3 reads TGTGCCAGCAGCTTAGTATCCGGTTGGGATACGCAGTATTTT. Combining the CDR3 with reference TRBV7-9 and TRBJ2-3 gives the whole variable domain DTGVSQNPRHKITKRGQNVTFRCDPISEHNRLYWYRQTLGQGPEFLTYFQNEAQLEKSRLLSDRFSAERPKGSFSTLEIQRTEQGDSAMYLCASSLVSGWDTQYFGPGTRLTVL.

This clone was observed a single time. The gene calls are TRBV6-2 or TRBV6-3 and TRBJ1-4; D is perhaps TRBD1 (6 bases). The germline gives CDR1 MNHEY, CDR2 SVGEGT. V lost 5 bases, J lost 0 bases, and 10 bases lay in between. The CDR3 runs to 15 residues. This chain's CDR3 is CASSLNRATNEKLFF. As DNA, the CDR3 is TGTGCCAGCAGTCTGAACAGGGCAACTAATGAAAAACTGTTTTTT.

The chain recombines TRBV18 with TRBJ1-1; 8 bases match TRBD1. V shed 4 bases, J shed 7 bases, and the junction held 5 bases outside the gene matches. This CDR3 contains 13 residues. Germline CDR1 and CDR2: KGHSH and LQKENI. CDR3 DNA sequence: TGTGCCAGCTCACAGGACAGGGCCCGTGAAGCTTTCTTT. Protein sequence: CASSQDRAREAFF.

The chain couples TRBV9 to TRBJ2-3; D is perhaps TRBD2 (7 bases). Germline V gene lookup returns CDR1 SGDLS and CDR2 YYNGEE. The CDR3 contains 15 residues. Trimming took off 0 bases at V and 6 bases at J, with 14 bases between the two ends. CDR3 sequence (DNA): TGTGCCAGCAGCGTAGATCTGGGGGGGCACGATACGCAGTATTTT. It translates to CASSVDLGGHDTQYF.

The V gene is TRBV2, the J gene TRBJ2-7, with a tentative D call TRBD2 (6 bases). Per germline, CDR1 SNHLY and CDR2 FYNNEI. This CDR3 region has 14 residues. V lost 3 bases and J 6 bases, leaving 15 bases between the germline ends. CDR3 nucleotide sequence: TGTGCCAGCAGTGATAGGAGGGGCTGGGCCGAGCAGTACTTC. Amino acid sequence: CASSDRRGWAEQYF.

The rearrangement joins TRBV2 to TRBJ1-5; D possibly corresponds to TRBD1 (6 bases). Per germline, CDR1 SNHLY and CDR2 FYNNEI. V shed 3 bases and J shed 4 bases, with 10 bases lying between them. This CDR3 region has 14 residues. The CDR3 loop is CASSDRGPNQPQHF. As DNA, the CDR3 is TGTGCCAGCAGTGACAGGGGACCAAATCAGCCCCAGCATTTT.

The V call is TRBV4-1, the J call TRBJ2-1, with D tentatively TRBD2 (5 bases). Germline CDR1 is MGHRA and CDR2 is YSYEKL. V was cut by 7 bases and J by 3 bases, with 13 bases left in between. This CDR3 spans 14 amino acids. The CDR3 is CASNLGELYNEQFF. DNA for the CDR3: TGCGCCAGCAACCTCGGGGAGCTCTACAATGAGCAGTTCTTC.

The chain carries TRBV5-4 and TRBJ1-2, with TRBD1 matching 10 bases. V lost 5 bases, J lost 5 bases, and 3 bases stayed unmatched. Germline lookup yields CDR1 SGHNT and CDR2 YYREEE (reference sequence). The CDR3 runs 13 residues. Here the CDR3 DNA reads TGTGCCAGCAGGGGGGGACAGGGGTATGGCTACACCTTC. It specifies CASRGGQGYGYTF.

The J gene is TRBJ1-2, the V gene TRBV5-1; D is possibly TRBD1 (6 bases). The CDR3 covers 14 residues. Germline lookup yields CDR1 SGHRS and CDR2 YFSETQ. Deletions cut 1 base from V and 2 bases from J, with 9 bases between. The CDR3 here is CASSLNQGNYGYTF. The CDR3 coding sequence is TGCGCCAGCAGCTTGAATCAGGGGAACTATGGCTACACCTTC.

The chain has TRBV6-5 and TRBJ1-6, with 7 positions matching TRBD1. The V gene end was trimmed by 4 bases and the J gene end by 5 bases; junction bases not matched to a gene: 2. This CDR3 spans 14 amino acids. The germline V gene encodes CDR1 MNHEY and CDR2 SVGAGI. The CDR3 DNA sequence: TGTGCCAGCAGTTCCGACAGGGATAATTCACCCCTCCACTTT. Amino acid sequence: CASSSDRDNSPLHF.

The V call is TRBV5-1, the J call TRBJ2-6; 7 positions match TRBD1. Per germline, CDR1 SGHRS and CDR2 YFSETQ. The CDR3 has 19 amino acids. V dropped 7 bases and J dropped 0; count of bases not matched to a gene: 16. CDR3 DNA sequence: TGCGCCAGCTTAAGAAACCCAGGGGGTCCTGTCTCTGGGGCCAACGTCCTGACTTTC. It encodes CASLRNPGGPVSGANVLTF.

J is TRBJ2-2 and V is TRBV19, with D possibly being TRBD1 (6 bases). The CDR3 covers 15 residues. CDR1 is LNHDA, CDR2 SQIVND, per germline (reference sequence). The V end was cut by 3 bases, the J end by 0 bases, with 8 bases between. This chain's CDR3 is CASSMGDTNTGELFF. CDR3 sequence (DNA): TGTGCCAGTAGTATGGGGGACACGAACACCGGGGAGCTGTTTTTT. Combining the CDR3 with reference TRBV19 and TRBJ2-2 gives the whole variable domain DGGITQSPKYLFRKEGQNVTLSCEQNLNHDAMYWYRQDPGQGLRLIYYSQIVNDFQKGDIAEGYSVSREKKESFPLTVTSAQKNPTAFYLCASSMGDTNTGELFFGEGSRLTVL.

The chain employs TRBV6-5 and TRBJ1-1, with D tentatively TRBD1 (5 bases). The CDR3 sequence is 14 residues long. The germline V gene has CDR1 MNHEY and CDR2 SVGAGI. V was pared by 8 bases and J by 1 base, with 14 bases between. CDR3 bases: TGTGCCAGCTCGCGGGCCGGGGGGAACACTGAAGCTTTCTTT. It is translated as CASSRAGGNTEAFF.

The V and J genes are TRBV9 and TRBJ2-2; D ambiguous. V was clipped by 4 bases and J by 3 bases, with 4 bases between them. The CDR3 is 12 residues long. Germline loops: CDR1 SGDLS, CDR2 YYNGEE. Written as DNA, the CDR3 is TGTGCCAGCAGCCCGGACACCGGGGAGCTGTTTTTT. Residues: CASSPDTGELFF. The full variable domain, in which reference TRBV9 and TRBJ2-2 provide the parts outside the CDR3, is DSGVTQTPKHLITATGQRVTLRCSPRSGDLSVYWYQQSLDQGLQFLIQYYNGEERAKGNILERFSAQQFPDLHSELNLSSLELGDSALYFCASSPDTGELFFGEGSRLTVL.

The gene calls are TRBV19 and TRBJ2-1; D perhaps matches TRBD1 (5 bases). The V and J ends lost 3 bases and 3 bases respectively, with 12 bases between them. CDR1 and CDR2 from the germline V gene are LNHDA and SQIVND (reference sequence). The CDR3 extends over 15 amino acids. The CDR3, as DNA: TGTGCCAGTAGTATCCAAGCAGGGAACTACAATGAGCAGTTCTTC. Amino acids: CASSIQAGNYNEQFF.

The chain joins TRBV24-1 to TRBJ1-2, with 9 positions matching TRBD1. Germline values: CDR1 KGHDR, CDR2 SFDVKD. The V segment lost 3 bases and the J segment 4 bases; nucleotides outside the gene matches: 5. This CDR3 is 15 amino acids long. CDR3 protein: CATSDETGGFYGYTF. In nucleotides, the CDR3 is TGTGCCACCAGTGATGAAACAGGGGGCTTCTATGGCTACACCTTC.

The chain carries TRBV6-2 or TRBV6-3 and TRBJ2-1, with 7 bases lining up with TRBD2. CDR1 and CDR2 from the germline V gene are MNHEY and SVGEGT. The CDR3 has 14 residues. Trimming took 2 bases from V and 7 from J; bases not matched to a gene: 5. Here the CDR3 reads CASSYPGLKNEQFF. The CDR3 region has the DNA TGTGCCAGCAGTTACCCGGGACTAAAAAATGAGCAGTTCTTC.